This T cell receptor beta chain was documented in a study of blood T cell repertoires in COVID-19. TCRdb keeps only in-frame clones here, not all; method: immunoSEQ multiplex PCR. The data hold over 25,000 clones, with 80% to 90% observed a single time. CDR3 size: 14 residues. Trimming cost V 6 bases and J 3 bases, with 11 bases left between them. The germline V gene encodes CDR1 MNHEY and CDR2 SVGEGT. V and J are TRBV6-2 or TRBV6-3 and TRBJ1-4; D may be TRBD1 (6 bases). This clonotype was sampled from a man in his fifties or sixties with acute or convalescent COVID-19. Material for sequencing was peripheral blood. Here the CDR3 reads CASSQQGSNEKLFF. CDR3 bases: TGTGCCAGCAGCCAACAGGGATCTAATGAAAAACTGTTTTTT.